What follows are 27 T cell receptor beta chains derived from one specimen sequenced in a study of OX40 agonist ivuxolimab in advanced cancers. Sequenced by immunoSEQ multiplex PCR; TCRdb stores in-frame clones only, minus some. The profile shows 70,000 to 95,000 clones, around 84% of them singletons. The source material was CD4+ or CD8+ T cells sorted from blood, sampled in a trial of the OX40 agonist ivuxolimab. The receptor source for this set is an adult with an advanced solid tumor such as melanoma, head and neck, liver or kidney cancer.

The chain carries TRBV5-6 and TRBJ2-1, with 8 bases matching TRBD2. V shed 2 bases, J shed 0 bases, and the junction held 4 bases outside the gene matches. The CDR3 is 16 amino acids. The germline V gene encodes CDR1 SGHDT and CDR2 YYEEEE. CDR3 protein: CASSLLGTSSYNEQFF. DNA of the CDR3: TGTGCCAGCAGCTTACTTGGGACTAGCTCCTACAATGAGCAGTTCTTC.

With respect to this clone: The sample contains more than one DNA sequence encoding this CDR3. The chain uses TRBV11-2 and TRBJ1-1; D not resolved. V lost 5 bases, J lost 11 bases, and 21 bases lay in between. Germline V gene data show CDR1 as SGHAT and CDR2 as FQNNGV. The CDR3 is 14 amino acids. This CDR3 reads CASSLGAQPGWAFF. CDR3 DNA: TGTGCCAGCAGCCTAGGCGCCCAACCGGGATGGGCTTTCTTT.

The chain is built from TRBV19 and TRBJ2-5; TRBD1 agrees at 7 bases. The length of the CDR3 is 12 residues. The ends lost 8 bases at V and 5 bases at J; junction bases unmatched: 5. Germline CDR1 and CDR2: LNHDA and SQIVND (reference sequence). This CDR3 is CASGGQSETQYF. For the CDR3, the DNA is TGTGCCAGTGGGGGACAGTCGGAGACCCAGTACTTC.

The chain uses TRBV5-1 and TRBJ1-4, with 8 bases aligning to TRBD1. CDR3 length equals 15 residues. With 0 bases clipped from V and 7 bases from J, the junction kept 5 bases outside the gene matches. From germline, CDR1 is SGHRS and CDR2 YFSETQ. This CDR3 is CASSLGTGSGEKLFF. Here the CDR3 DNA reads TGCGCCAGCAGCTTGGGGACAGGGAGCGGTGAAAAACTGTTTTTT.

The J gene is TRBJ2-2, the V gene TRBV7-2; D may correspond to TRBD1 or TRBD2 (5 bases each). The V end lost 1 base, the J end lost 4 bases, and 13 bases lay between the germline ends. CDR3 length: 16 residues. Germline lookup yields CDR1 SGHTA and CDR2 FQGNSA. CDR3 in DNA: TGTGCCAGCAGCTTAGGGTCCCCGGGGCCCACCGGGGAGCTGTTTTTT. It is translated as CASSLGSPGPTGELFF.

The rearrangement links TRBV9 to TRBJ1-1; 9 nucleotides line up with TRBD1. The germline gives CDR1 SGDLS, CDR2 YYNGEE. V shed 0 bases and J 10 bases; nucleotides not matched to a gene: 4. The CDR3 sequence is 13 residues long. CDR3 sequence reads: CASSVGQGERAFF. CDR3 coding DNA: TGTGCCAGCAGCGTAGGACAGGGGGAGAGAGCTTTCTTT.

The chain links TRBV7-8 to TRBJ2-1; either TRBD1 or TRBD2 may supply D (5 bases each). Trimming pared 5 bases from V and 5 bases from J, leaving 10 bases between. CDR1 is SGHVS and CDR2 is FQNEAQ in the germline V gene. This CDR3 is 13 amino acids long. For the CDR3, the DNA is TGTGCCAGCAGCCCCGGGACGGACAATGAGCAGTTCTTC. Translated: CASSPGTDNEQFF. Together with reference TRBV7-8 and TRBJ2-1, the CDR3 gives the full variable domain: GAGVSQSPRYKVAKRGQDVALRCDPISGHVSLFWYQQALGQGPEFLTYFQNEAQLDKSGLPSDRFFAERPEGSVSTLKIQRTQQEDSAVYLCASSPGTDNEQFFGPGTRLTVL.

The genes are TRBV5-1 and TRBJ2-2; D remains ambiguous. Between the trimmed V and J ends, which lost 0 bases and 0 bases, there was a span of 9 bases. Germline V lookup: CDR1 SGHRS, CDR2 YFSETQ. CDR3 length equals 16 residues. CDR3 amino acids: CASSLAAETNTGELFF. The DNA of the CDR3 is TGCGCCAGCAGCTTGGCTGCAGAAACGAACACCGGGGAGCTGTTTTTT. Based on the CDR3 plus reference TRBV5-1 and TRBJ2-2, the full variable domain is KAGVTQTPRYLIKTRGQQVTLSCSPISGHRSVSWYQQTPGQGLQFLFEYFSETQRNKGNFPGRFSGRQFSNSRSEMNVSTLELGDSALYLCASSLAAETNTGELFFGEGSRLTVL.

This rearrangement joins TRBV7-2 to TRBJ2-1; D is perhaps TRBD1 (6 bases). Trimming left V 4 bases short and J 6 bases short, with 10 bases between. Germline lookup yields CDR1 SGHTA and CDR2 FQGNSA. This CDR3 has 13 residues. DNA of the CDR3: TGTGCCAGCAGCTGGGGACAATTCAATGAGCAGTTCTTC. Its protein is CASSWGQFNEQFF.

This clone turned up a few times. The chain couples TRBV10-3 to TRBJ2-3; D is perhaps TRBD1 (6 bases). The CDR3 is 12 residues long. Germline V lookup: CDR1 ENHRY, CDR2 SYGVKD. CDR3 sequence (DNA): TGTGGGGAGCGGACAGACACAGATACGCAGTATTTT. Translation: CGERTDTDTQYF.

This chain connects TRBV7-2 to TRBJ2-2; D ambiguous. The CDR3 covers 14 residues. The V gene lost 2 bases and the J gene lost 2 bases, with 6 bases spanning the gap. Per germline, CDR1 SGHTA and CDR2 FQGNSA. The CDR3 region has the DNA TGTGCCAGCAGCTTATTTGTAAACACCGGGGAGCTGTTTTTT. Translating gives CASSLFVNTGELFF. Full variable domain (missing parts from reference TRBV7-2 and TRBJ2-2): GAGVSQSPSNKVTEKGKDVELRCDPISGHTALYWYRQSLGQGLEFLIYFQGNSAPDKSGLPSDRFSAERTGGSVSTLTIQRTQQEDSAVYLCASSLFVNTGELFFGEGSRLTVL.

This clone was detected once. This sequence joins TRBV19 and TRBJ1-2; tentatively, D is TRBD1 (6 bases). The germline gives CDR1 LNHDA, CDR2 SQIVND (reference sequence). Trimming removed 6 bases at V and 7 bases at J, with 18 bases between. The CDR3 has 14 amino acids. The CDR3 coding sequence is TGTGCCAGTAGCCCCGGGACAATTGTTTTTGGCTACACCTTC. This translates into CASSPGTIVFGYTF.

The gene calls are TRBV28 and TRBJ1-5; D gene uncertain. There are 11 residues in the CDR3. The germline gives CDR1 MDHEN, CDR2 SYDVKM. V lost 4 bases and J lost 11, with 9 bases in between. The CDR3 sequence: CASSSPTTQHF. DNA for the CDR3: TGTGCCAGCAGTTCCCCGACAACCCAGCATTTT.

The J gene is TRBJ2-5, the V gene TRBV9; possible D gene TRBD1, 6 bases. Per the germline V gene, CDR1 is SGDLS and CDR2 is YYNGEE. The V end was cut by 3 bases, the J end by 4 bases, with 13 bases between. The CDR3 is 14 amino acids. CDR3 region: CASSGGLASETQYF. The CDR3 DNA sequence: TGTGCCAGCAGCGGGGGGCTAGCATCAGAGACCCAGTACTTC. The full variable domain, completed using reference TRBV9 and TRBJ2-5, is DSGVTQTPKHLITATGQRVTLRCSPRSGDLSVYWYQQSLDQGLQFLIQYYNGEERAKGNILERFSAQQFPDLHSELNLSSLELGDSALYFCASSGGLASETQYFGPGTRLLVL.

The V call is TRBV18, the J call TRBJ2-7; the D is unclear. CDR3 size: 12 residues. The V end lost 6 bases, the J end lost 2 bases, and 8 bases lay between the germline ends. Germline V gene sequence: CDR1 KGHSH, CDR2 LQKENI. In DNA form, the CDR3 reads TGTGCCAGCTCGCCTCAGGCCTACGAGCAGTACTTC. As protein: CASSPQAYEQYF.

The chain links TRBV19 to TRBJ1-5; perhaps TRBD1 as D (6 bases). Looked up from germline, CDR1 is LNHDA and CDR2 is SQIVND (reference sequence). The length of the CDR3 is 14 residues. Trimming stripped 3 bases from V and 2 bases from J, with 8 bases between. The CDR3 coding sequence is TGTGCCAGTAGTATTTGGACAGGCAATCAGCCCCAGCATTTT. Amino acids: CASSIWTGNQPQHF. Full variable domain (rest looked up from reference TRBV19 and TRBJ1-5): DGGITQSPKYLFRKEGQNVTLSCEQNLNHDAMYWYRQDPGQGLRLIYYSQIVNDFQKGDIAEGYSVSREKKESFPLTVTSAQKNPTAFYLCASSIWTGNQPQHFGDGTRLSIL.

J is TRBJ1-1 and V is TRBV6-1; D gene ambiguous. The CDR3 consists of 11 residues. Germline CDR1 and CDR2: MNHNS and SASEGT. The V and J ends lost 6 bases and 7 bases respectively, with 9 bases between them. DNA for the CDR3: TGTGCCAGCAGCCGAGACGGTGAAGCTTTCTTT. It yields the protein CASSRDGEAFF.

The chain employs TRBV6-5 and TRBJ1-1; D is unclear. Trimming pared 7 bases from V and 1 base from J, leaving 10 bases between. The CDR3 consists of 13 residues. Per the germline V gene, CDR1 is MNHEY and CDR2 is SVGAGI. The CDR3: CASTILGNTEAFF. The CDR3 DNA follows: TGTGCCAGCACCATACTCGGGAACACTGAAGCTTTCTTT.

This clone was seen a single time. The J gene is TRBJ1-2, the V gene TRBV11-2; D gene ambiguous. Germline values: CDR1 SGHAT, CDR2 FQNNGV. Trimming stripped 5 bases from V and 4 bases from J, with 11 bases between. The CDR3 runs to 13 residues. The CDR3 DNA follows: TGTGCCAGCAGCCCCCTTTTTGGCTATGGCTACACCTTC. Residues: CASSPLFGYGYTF.

This clone was found once. As DNA, the CDR3 is TGTGCCAGCAGCTCTTCAGGGGTCTATGGCTACACCTTC. Protein: CASSSSGVYGYTF. The chain combines TRBV7-9 with TRBJ1-2, with a tentative D call TRBD1 (6 bases). CDR1 SEHNR and CDR2 FQNEAQ come from the germline V gene (reference sequence). V was cut by 4 bases and J by 4 bases, with 10 bases left in between. The CDR3 is 13 amino acids.

This clone was recorded once. V is TRBV7-9 and J is TRBJ1-4; no definite D call. CDR3 length: 18 amino acids. Germline V gene data show CDR1 as SEHNR and CDR2 as FQNEAQ (reference sequence). V shed 3 bases and J shed 0 bases, with 17 bases lying between them. Written as DNA, the CDR3 is TGTGCCAGCAGCTTCGGCGGTTGGGCAACAGCAACTAATGAAAAACTGTTTTTT. Protein: CASSFGGWATATNEKLFF.

The chain joins TRBV7-8 to TRBJ1-5; no clear D. V dropped 4 bases and J dropped 0 bases, with 4 bases sitting between them. The CDR3 spans 13 residues. Per the germline V gene, CDR1 is SGHVS and CDR2 is FQNEAQ. The CDR3 here is CASSSYSNQPQHF. CDR3 coding DNA: TGTGCCAGCAGCTCGTATAGCAATCAGCCCCAGCATTTT.

This sequence joins TRBV30 and TRBJ2-5; a possible D gene is TRBD2 (5 bases). Trimming shortened V by 0 bases and J by 7 bases, and 12 bases separated the two germline ends. This CDR3 has 13 residues. Germline V gene lookup returns CDR1 GTSNPN and CDR2 SVGIG (reference sequence). The CDR3 reads CAWSVRGDGTQYF. CDR3 nucleotide sequence: TGTGCCTGGAGTGTACGGGGTGATGGGACCCAGTACTTC. Drawing the rest from reference TRBV30 and TRBJ2-5, the complete variable domain is SQTIHQWPATLVQPVGSPLSLECTVEGTSNPNLYWYRQAAGRGLQLLFYSVGIGQISSEVPQNLSASRPQDRQFILSSKKLLLSDSGFYLCAWSVRGDGTQYFGPGTRLLVL.

This clone was seen a few times. The chain carries TRBV5-1 and TRBJ1-1; D remains unclear. This CDR3 is built from 13 residues. Trimming took off 0 bases at V and 4 bases at J, with 7 bases between the two ends. The V gene's germline CDR1 is SGHRS and CDR2 YFSETQ. CDR3 sequence: CASSLGESTEAFF. In DNA, the CDR3 is TGCGCCAGCAGCTTGGGCGAAAGCACTGAAGCTTTCTTT.

The chain recombines TRBV2 with TRBJ2-3; 13 nucleotides agree with TRBD2. This CDR3 contains 16 residues. Germline V gene data show CDR1 as SNHLY and CDR2 as FYNNEI. The J segment lost 3 bases and the V segment lost 3 bases, leaving 3 bases of the junction unmatched. CDR3 region: CASSERTSGGTDTQYF. The DNA for the CDR3 is TGTGCCAGCAGTGAGAGGACTAGCGGGGGAACAGATACGCAGTATTTT.

This clone appeared once. J is TRBJ2-5 and V is TRBV30, with 7 bases that match TRBD2. In germline, CDR1 is GTSNPN, CDR2 SVGIG (reference sequence). The CDR3 sequence is 14 residues long. Trimming at V came to 0 bases and at J to 5 bases, leaving 6 bases not matched to a gene. CDR3 in amino acids: CAWSVRGGEETQYF. The DNA of the CDR3 is TGTGCCTGGAGTGTACGCGGGGGAGAGGAGACCCAGTACTTC.

This rearrangement joins TRBV7-6 to TRBJ1-1, with 11 bases identical to TRBD1. CDR1 and CDR2 (germline): SGHVS, FNYEAQ. Unmatched junction bases numbered 5, after V lost 1 base and J lost 1 base. The CDR3 length is 17 residues. Here the CDR3 reads CASSLVGQGVSNTEAFF. CDR3 nucleotide sequence: TGTGCCAGCAGCTTAGTGGGACAGGGGGTTTCGAACACTGAAGCTTTCTTT.